The following is a T cell receptor (beta chain) sequence with its context. The antigen is undetermined. Assay: immunoSEQ multiplex PCR; the TCRdb copy retains only in-frame clones and omits some. The sample shows about 82,000 clones, 90% to 95% of them seen only once. The data were taken from a study of graft-versus-host responses after intestinal transplantation. Study-wide context: Each transplant was multivisceral, liver-intestinal, or isolated intestinal. Every one of the recipients received anti-thymocyte globulin induction and afterwards took tacrolimus and steroids for approximately 3 years. Overall study findings and caveats: Recipient-marrow GvH clones were detected, some having first appeared in ileum or blood. Association was observed between peak circulating GvH clone levels and early post-transplant HvG declines.

CDR1 is WSHSY, CDR2 SAAADI, per germline. This CDR3 comprises 14 residues. V gave up 4 bases and J gave up 7 bases; unmatched junction bases: 1. V is TRBV10-2 and J is TRBJ2-1; 13 bases match TRBD2. The sequence came from a human donor who received an intestinal transplant. The input for sequencing was unstimulated CD4+ T cells sorted from spleen or lymph node cells, taken before intestinal transplant. The CDR3 DNA reads as TGCGCCAGCAGTGGGACTAGCGGGGGTAATGAGCAGTTCTTC. Protein product: CASSGTSGGNEQFF.